A selection of T cell receptor beta chains follows, all from one sample in a study of cytomegalovirus exposure and HLA in healthy donors. This table comes from immunoSEQ multiplex PCR, and its TCRdb copy is limited to in-frame clones, with some not included. The data hold around 190,000 clones, with 80% to 90% observed a single time. The sequenced sample was PBMCs. The origin of the receptors is a young woman in good health and CMV-seronegative. Each CDR3 is given with its conserved first and last residue. A D gene is named only where the DNA matches it firmly. Clone size is given for some rows only: seen once, a few or many times, or a class if the clone is expanded.

CDR3 protein: CASSFRRGQYYGETQYF; CDR3 DNA: TGTGCCAGCAGCTTCCGGCGGGGACAGTACTATGGAGAGACCCAGTACTTC; V gene: TRBV7-8; D gene: -; CDR3 length: 17; clone size: few; J gene: TRBJ2-5
CDR3 protein: CASSFDGQNTEAFF; CDR3 DNA: TGTGCCAGCAGTTTCGATGGACAAAACACTGAAGCTTTCTTT; V gene: TRBV28; D gene: -; CDR3 length: 14; clone size: -; J gene: TRBJ1-1
CDR3 protein: CAWTGTYSVGQYF; CDR3 DNA: TGTGCCTGGACCGGGACATACTCGGTAGGGCAGTACTTC; V gene: TRBV30; D gene: -; CDR3 length: 13; clone size: -; J gene: TRBJ2-7
CDR3 protein: CASSPDRVDGYTF; CDR3 DNA: TGTGCCAGCTCACCTGACAGGGTGGATGGCTACACCTTC; V gene: TRBV18; D gene: TRBD1; CDR3 length: 13; clone size: few; J gene: TRBJ1-2
CDR3 protein: CASSQDGGRGRGYGYTF; CDR3 DNA: TGCGCCAGCAGCCAAGATGGAGGTAGGGGGCGCGGCTATGGCTACACCTTC; V gene: TRBV4-1; D gene: TRBD1; CDR3 length: 17; clone size: -; J gene: TRBJ1-2
CDR3 protein: CASRANRFWGYTF; CDR3 DNA: TGTGCCAGCAGGGCGAACAGGTTTTGGGGCTACACCTTC; V gene: TRBV28; D gene: -; CDR3 length: 13; clone size: -; J gene: TRBJ1-2
CDR3 protein: CASSLGQGLYEQYF; CDR3 DNA: TGTGCCAGCAGCTTGGGTCAGGGATTGTACGAGCAGTACTTC; V gene: TRBV7-6; D gene: -; CDR3 length: 14; clone size: -; J gene: TRBJ2-7
CDR3 protein: CASSELRSDTGELFF; CDR3 DNA: TGTGCCAGCAGTGAACTCAGGTCGGACACCGGGGAGCTGTTTTTT; V gene: TRBV6-1; D gene: -; CDR3 length: 15; clone size: once; J gene: TRBJ2-2
CDR3 protein: CASSFELEQFF; CDR3 DNA: TGTGCCAGCAGCTTTGAGCTTGAGCAGTTCTTC; V gene: TRBV7-9; D gene: -; CDR3 length: 11; clone size: -; J gene: TRBJ2-1
CDR3 protein: CASSFELAAGELFF; CDR3 DNA: TGTGCCAGCAGCTTCGAACTAGCGGCCGGGGAGCTGTTTTTT; V gene: TRBV7-9; D gene: TRBD2; CDR3 length: 14; clone size: -; J gene: TRBJ2-2
CDR3 protein: CASSLGQGADTGELFF; CDR3 DNA: TGCGCCAGCAGCTTGGGGCAGGGGGCGGACACCGGGGAGCTGTTTTTT; V gene: TRBV5-1; D gene: TRBD1; CDR3 length: 16; clone size: -; J gene: TRBJ2-2
CDR3 protein: CASSLSTRGMQPQHF; CDR3 DNA: TGTGCCAGTAGTCTTTCGACCAGGGGTATGCAGCCCCAGCATTTT; V gene: TRBV19; D gene: -; CDR3 length: 15; clone size: -; J gene: TRBJ1-5
CDR3 protein: CASSPSSGTPRGNYGYTF; CDR3 DNA: TGTGCCAGCTCACCATCGTCCGGGACGCCGAGGGGGAACTATGGCTACACCTTC; V gene: TRBV18; D gene: -; CDR3 length: 18; clone size: -; J gene: TRBJ1-2
CDR3 protein: CASSSLDIYTQYF; CDR3 DNA: TGTGCCAGCAGCTCCCTGGACATCTATACGCAGTATTTT; V gene: TRBV28; D gene: -; CDR3 length: 13; clone size: -; J gene: TRBJ2-3
CDR3 protein: CASSIIAGIQETQYF; CDR3 DNA: TGTGCCAGTAGTATAATAGCGGGAATCCAAGAGACCCAGTACTTC; V gene: TRBV19; D gene: TRBD2; CDR3 length: 15; clone size: -; J gene: TRBJ2-5
CDR3 protein: CASSLISGQGYGYTF; CDR3 DNA: TGTGCCAGTAGCCTGATATCGGGACAGGGCTATGGCTACACCTTC; V gene: TRBV19; D gene: TRBD1; CDR3 length: 15; clone size: -; J gene: TRBJ1-2
CDR3 protein: CASSLSWGDEQYF; CDR3 DNA: TGTGCCAGCAGCTTATCATGGGGCGACGAGCAGTACTTC; V gene: TRBV7-9; D gene: -; CDR3 length: 13; clone size: -; J gene: TRBJ2-7
CDR3 protein: CASSFRQMNTEAFF; CDR3 DNA: TGTGCCAGCAGTTTTAGACAGATGAACACTGAAGCTTTCTTT; V gene: TRBV6-6; D gene: -; CDR3 length: 14; clone size: -; J gene: TRBJ1-1
CDR3 protein: CSVTSWTGELFF; CDR3 DNA: TGCAGCGTTACTAGTTGGACCGGGGAGCTGTTTTTT; V gene: TRBV29-1; D gene: -; CDR3 length: 12; clone size: -; J gene: TRBJ2-2
CDR3 protein: CSARGPGTQYF; CDR3 DNA: TGCAGTGCTAGAGGCCCGGGGACCCAGTACTTC; V gene: TRBV20-1; D gene: -; CDR3 length: 11; clone size: few; J gene: TRBJ2-5
CDR3 protein: CASSVQTGELFF; CDR3 DNA: TGTGCCAGCAGTGTACAGACCGGGGAGCTGTTTTTT; V gene: TRBV2; D gene: -; CDR3 length: 12; clone size: few; J gene: TRBJ2-2
CDR3 protein: CASSPATGLQETQYF; CDR3 DNA: TGTGCCAGCTCACCTGCGACAGGACTCCAAGAGACCCAGTACTTC; V gene: TRBV18; D gene: -; CDR3 length: 15; clone size: -; J gene: TRBJ2-5
CDR3 protein: CASSLGQGAGNEQFF; CDR3 DNA: TGCGCCAGCAGCCTAGGACAGGGTGCGGGCAATGAGCAGTTCTTC; V gene: TRBV5-1; D gene: TRBD1; CDR3 length: 15; clone size: -; J gene: TRBJ2-1
CDR3 protein: CASSIQARGYEQYF; CDR3 DNA: TGTGCCAGTAGTATCCAGGCCAGGGGCTACGAGCAGTACTTC; V gene: TRBV19; D gene: -; CDR3 length: 14; clone size: -; J gene: TRBJ2-7
CDR3 protein: CASSLRTSGSPYNEQFF; CDR3 DNA: TGTGCCAGTAGTCTAAGGACTAGCGGGTCTCCCTACAATGAGCAGTTCTTC; V gene: TRBV19; D gene: TRBD2; CDR3 length: 17; clone size: -; J gene: TRBJ2-1
CDR3 protein: CASSYQGDLNEKLFF; CDR3 DNA: TGTGCCAGCAGTTACCAAGGGGATCTTAATGAAAAACTGTTTTTT; V gene: TRBV6-6; D gene: -; CDR3 length: 15; clone size: -; J gene: TRBJ1-4